Listed here are 12 T cell receptor beta chains from one sample, sequenced in a study of T-cell reconstitution after alpha-beta-depleted transplantation in children. Unique molecular identifiers were used in preparing the TCRbeta library. TCRdb fed the PCR reads into MiXCR, producing one record per CDR3 protein. Of 450,000 to 550,000 distinct CDR3 sequences in the sample, about 10% were seen once. The sequencing here drew on PBMCs, mostly from graft donor cells, taken 180 days after TCRalphabeta/CD19-depleted stem cell transplant. Receptor source: a female patient aged 2-9 years who had a stem cell transplant for aplastic anemia, so the T cells may come from the graft donor.

This rearrangement joins TRBV28 to TRBJ2-1; TRBD2 agrees at 16 bases. Germline CDR1 reads MDHEN; CDR2 reads SYDVKM. The CDR3 contains 21 residues. J gave up 10 bases and V 3 bases, and 21 bases lay outside the gene matches. This CDR3 is CASSLLLRAGTSGRVWIEQFF. DNA of the CDR3: TGTGCCAGCAGTTTGCTTTTACGGGCAGGGACTAGCGGGAGGGTCTGGATCGAGCAGTTCTTC.

The gene calls are TRBV18 and TRBJ2-5, with 8 nucleotides matching TRBD2. The CDR3 contains 19 residues. Germline V lookup: CDR1 KGHSH, CDR2 LQKENI. The V segment lost 6 bases and the J segment 5 bases; nucleotides outside the gene matches: 23. Here the CDR3 DNA reads TGTGCCAGCTCGGAGCAGGGGAAAGTCCGGACTAGCTTTCAGGAGACCCAGTACTTC. Translation gives CASSEQGKVRTSFQETQYF.

DNA for the CDR3: TGTGCCAGCAGCTTGTCTTTCGGCGGGAGTCCCTACGAGCAGTACTTC. This gives the protein CASSLSFGGSPYEQYF. J is TRBJ2-7 and V is TRBV5-6, with 7 bases aligning to TRBD2. The length of the CDR3 is 16 residues. The germline gives CDR1 SGHDT, CDR2 YYEEEE. After removal of 1 base from V and 2 bases from J, the junction contained 9 bases not matched to a gene.

Only a few counts were recorded for this clonotype. This chain joins TRBV5-6 and TRBJ2-5, with a tentative D call TRBD1 (6 bases). The V end was cut by 4 bases, the J end by 5 bases, with 18 bases between. Germline CDR1 SGHDT, CDR2 YYEEEE. The CDR3 is made up of 15 amino acids. CDR3 sequence reads: CASSHLPNREETQYF. The CDR3 DNA reads as TGTGCCAGCAGCCACCTACCAAACAGGGAGGAGACCCAGTACTTC.

The chain is built from TRBV3-1 and TRBJ2-1, with 12 bases matching TRBD2. Germline lookup yields CDR1 LGHDT and CDR2 YNNKEL (reference sequence). J was trimmed by 1 base and V by 2 bases; bases with no gene match: 3. CDR3 length: 17 amino acids. The CDR3 protein is CASSQRTSGMSYNEQFF. Here the CDR3 DNA reads TGTGCCAGCAGCCAACGGACTAGCGGGATGTCCTACAATGAGCAGTTCTTC.

This chain connects TRBV24-1 to TRBJ2-5, with 10 positions matching TRBD2. The germline V gene has CDR1 KGHDR and CDR2 SFDVKD. This CDR3 has 16 amino acids. V trimming: 3 bases; J trimming: 2 bases; junction bases outside the gene matches: 5. For the CDR3, the DNA is TGTGCCACCAGTGATCGACTAGCGGGCAATCAAGAGACCCAGTACTTC. Translation gives CATSDRLAGNQETQYF.

This sequence joins TRBV7-2 and TRBJ1-4; D is uncertain. Germline CDR1 is SGHTA and CDR2 is FQGNSA. The CDR3 is 12 residues long. Trimming took off 3 bases at V and 8 bases at J, with 7 bases between the two ends. The CDR3 coding sequence is TGTGCCAGCAGCTTTGTGGCAGAAAAACTGTTTTTT. It translates to CASSFVAEKLFF.

The gene calls are TRBV29-1 and TRBJ1-2; 9 bases agree with TRBD1. Germline loops: CDR1 SQVTM, CDR2 ANQGSEA. This CDR3 is built from 15 residues. The junction had 9 bases not matched to a gene; V was cut back by 6 bases and J by 1 base. The CDR3 nucleotides read TGCAGCGTCCTCCCGGGACAGGGAGTTAACTATGGCTACACCTTC. It is translated as CSVLPGQGVNYGYTF.

The chain uses TRBV4-3 and TRBJ2-1; no reliable D call. The length of the CDR3 is 18 residues. Germline CDR1 reads LGHNA; CDR2 reads YSLEER. The germline V and J ends were trimmed by 0 bases and 5 bases, with 20 bases remaining between them. CDR3 nucleotides: TGCGCCAGCAGCCAAGAAGGTGGTTCGCAGGAGCCACACAATGAGCAGTTCTTC. It is translated as CASSQEGGSQEPHNEQFF.

This clonotype has only a few counts. DNA for the CDR3: TGCAGTGCTACTCAGGCCCGACCCGGGGAGCTGTTTTTT. This encodes CSATQARPGELFF. This sequence joins TRBV20-1 and TRBJ2-2; D gene ambiguous. Trimming left V 4 bases short and J 6 bases short, with 12 bases between. This CDR3 region has 13 residues. Per germline, CDR1 DFQATT and CDR2 SNEGSKA (reference sequence).

This chain links TRBV4-2 with TRBJ2-1; 14 nucleotides align to TRBD2. This CDR3 has 21 residues. The ends lost 8 bases at V and 4 bases at J; junction bases unmatched: 22. From germline, CDR1 is LGHNA and CDR2 YNFKEQ. CDR3 nucleotides: TGTGCCAGCGTACCCGCGGGGGGACTAGCGGGAGTCATGGGGTTTTACAATGAGCAGTTCTTC. Translation: CASVPAGGLAGVMGFYNEQFF.

The chain carries TRBV7-2 and TRBJ2-7; 8 bases map to TRBD1. Germline values: CDR1 SGHTA, CDR2 FQGNSA. CDR3 length: 15 residues. With V trimmed by 1 base and J by 1 base, 3 bases remained unmatched. The DNA of the CDR3 is TGTGCCAGCAGCTTAGACAGGGGGACGTCCTACGAGCAGTACTTC. Residues: CASSLDRGTSYEQYF.